This T cell receptor (beta chain) was obtained from a study of blood T cell repertoires in COVID-19 (TCRdb year 2020). Regarding the research as a whole: Samples from collaborators originated in the United States, Italy and Spain and spanned both the acute and convalescent phases of COVID-19. The material from the prospective study consisted of cDNA or gDNA derived from T cells, B-cell-depleted T cells, or PBMCs. Subjects who had been exposed to COVID-19, were actively infected with it, or had recovered from it provided the deeply sampled blood TCRbeta repertoires that made up the dataset. The repertoires were made available in a free public database intended to serve as a resource for research on the immune response to SARS-CoV-2. The samples were drawn from two sources: the first 160 participants of the ongoing ImmuneRACE study, and over 950 subjects contributed by 6 global collaborators. A de-identified subject ID, COVID-19 status, age in years and sex were almost always included in the sample metadata. Where available, HLA class I and class II types were obtained from metadata supplied by the sample provider rather than from assay-based typing. Beyond this particular receptor, the publication reports: The quantity of clinical and demographic metadata differed by source and by participant and was supplied without curation.

From cysteine to phenylalanine, the CDR3 is 13 amino acids long. The retained sequence is limited to the CDR3, 39 bases, with the frame set at the first base. Germline trimming amounts to 4 bases on V and 10 bases on J, with 5 as the count of junction bases outside the gene matches. CDR1 and CDR2, per the germline V gene, are MNHEY and SVGAGI. Turning to this clone: Its binding antigen is unknown. The input lacks base qualities; no much larger clone sits a single base away.

The immunoSEQ Assay, a bias-controlled multiplex PCR, was used to amplify TCRbeta CDR3 regions from genomic DNA. On the authors' methods: Within the assay, amplification of reference gene primers was used to estimate how many nucleated cells each sample contained. To quantify the absolute abundance of each unique TCRbeta CDR3 rearrangement, sequence reads were collapsed and filtered. For each sample, productive Simpson clonality was calculated as the square root of Simpson's diversity index across productive rearrangements. In TCRdb, the immuneACCESS table is reduced to in-frame sequences with V and J assigned. These tables do not hold every clone; where another copy was compared, an unresolved V gene accounts for under half, and the others remain unexplained. V and J calls and clone size are given by that table; D and trimming were obtained from the DNA. The sample yields tens of thousands of clones; 90% were counted once. The ten most abundant clones make up 8% to 10% of the sample.

The collaborating institutions used their own protocols to collect whole blood in K2EDTA tubes. For TCRbeta analysis, collaborators shipped samples as frozen whole blood, isolated PBMCs, or DNA extracted from either of those sample types. This chain joins TRBV6-5 to TRBJ2-1, with 9 junctional bases fitting TRBD1. The sequenced sample was peripheral blood. The TCR was taken from a human donor in a cohort sampled during active COVID-19. The CDR3 protein sequence reads: CASSWRDRDEQFF. In nucleotide form, the sequence is TGTGCCAGCAGTTGGCGGGACAGGGACGAGCAGTTCTTC.